Below, one T cell receptor beta chain is given with its context. This specimen belongs to a study of blood T cell repertoires in COVID-19. Background on the study: Acute and convalescent COVID-19 specimens originated in the United States, Italy and Spain. Nucleic acid was either cDNA or gDNA, and it came from T cells, B-cell-depleted T cells, or PBMCs.

Living in under 30 US areas, the participants were between roughly 18 and 90 years of age. Allocation to cohorts depended on clinical history reported by the participants. TCRdb's table, derived via immunoSEQ multiplex PCR, lists solely in-frame clones and lacks some. This table holds some 240,000 clones, about 81% found once. The CDR3 is 14 residues long. Germline V gene data show CDR1 as GTSNPN and CDR2 as SVGIG (reference sequence). V gave up 2 bases and J gave up 7 bases; unmatched junction bases: 7. The sequence came from a man aged 25 to 40 with acute COVID-19. The chain has TRBV30 and TRBJ2-1; TRBD2 matches at 8 bases. The sequencing sample was made of PBMCs or T cells enriched from blood (not recorded which). Here the CDR3 DNA reads TGTGCCTGGAGTCCGGGACTAGGGGTTAATGAGCAGTTCTTC. Its protein product is CAWSPGLGVNEQFF.